A selection of T cell receptor beta chains follows, all from one sample in a study of technical replicates of blood from a handful of donors. TCRdb keeps only in-frame clones here, not all; method: immunoSEQ multiplex PCR. The data hold more than 60,000 clones, with approximately 87% observed a single time. The sample was PBMCs. The source of these receptors is a human donor in good health. Some clones in this sample may be carry-over from other donors' samples. Each CDR3 is given with its conserved first and last residue. The D gene is left open where the match is weak. Size values are once, few and many counts, or a class for expanded clones, and some rows have none.

10 | TRBJ2-5 | . | TRBV28 | . | TGTGCCACCAAAGAGGAGACCCAGTACTTC | CATKEETQYF
12 | TRBJ2-7 | . | TRBV7-2 | . | TGTGCCAGCAGCTTGACATTCTACGAGCAGTACTTC | CASSLTFYEQYF
17 | TRBJ2-2 | TRBD2 | TRBV9 | . | TGTGCCAGCAGCCCCACCCTTAGCGGGACGAACACCGGGGAGCTGTTTTTT | CASSPTLSGTNTGELFF
15 | TRBJ1-6 | TRBD1 | TRBV14 | . | TGTGCCAGCAGCCGTATCTCAGGGGGCAATTCACCCCTCCACTTT | CASSRISGGNSPLHF
13 | TRBJ1-1 | . | TRBV5-8 | . | TGTGCCAGCAGCCAAAGGGGCGGAACTGAAGCTTTCTTT | CASSQRGGTEAFF
14 | TRBJ1-4 | . | TRBV2 | . | TGTGCCAGCAACTTACAGGGTGGGGGCGAAAAACTGTTTTTT | CASNLQGGGEKLFF
14 | TRBJ2-7 | . | TRBV6-6 | . | TGTGCCAGCAGTTACCGAGGGGGTATGGACGAGCAGTACTTC | CASSYRGGMDEQYF
16 | TRBJ2-7 | TRBD2 | TRBV6-1 | . | TGTGCCAGCAGTGGAACCGGGGGACTAGCGATCTCCGAGCAGTACTTC | CASSGTGGLAISEQYF
18 | TRBJ2-5 | TRBD2 | TRBV12-5 | . | TGTGCTAGTGGTTCCTCCCCCCGCGGACTAGCGGGGAGGGAGACCCAGTACTTC | CASGSSPRGLAGRETQYF
14 | TRBJ1-1 | TRBD1 | TRBV7-6 | . | TGTGCCAGCAGCTTAGAGGGGGCGGACACTGAAGCTTTCTTT | CASSLEGADTEAFF
14 | TRBJ2-3 | . | TRBV5-1 | . | TGCGCCAGCAGCTTGGGGCCGAACACAGATACGCAGTATTTT | CASSLGPNTDTQYF
17 | TRBJ2-3 | . | TRBV9 | . | TGTGCCAGCAGCCAGCTCCGAGCGGAGGCCGCGACAGATACGCAGTATTTT | CASSQLRAEAATDTQYF
12 | TRBJ1-3 | . | TRBV6-1 | . | TGTGCCAGCAGTGAAGCCTACAACACCATATATTTT | CASSEAYNTIYF
15 | TRBJ1-2 | TRBD1 | TRBV6-5 | . | TGTGCCAGCAGTCTCTCGGGACAGGGGAACTATGGCTACACCTTC | CASSLSGQGNYGYTF
14 | TRBJ1-3 | TRBD1 | TRBV7-6 | . | TGTGCCAGCAGCTTAACAGGGGAGAGAAACACCATATATTTT | CASSLTGERNTIYF
16 | TRBJ2-2 | . | TRBV5-5 | . | TGTGCCAGCAGCCCTATGGGGACTCTTGACACCGGGGAGCTGTTTTTT | CASSPMGTLDTGELFF
16 | TRBJ1-5 | . | TRBV7-3 | few | TGTGCCAGCAGCCGAACGACGGGGAGGGGCATCACGCCCCAGCATTTT | CASSRTTGRGITPQHF
15 | TRBJ1-3 | . | TRBV18 | . | TGTGCCAGCTCACCACCTGGGGCAACCGGAAACACCATATATTTT | CASSPPGATGNTIYF
15 | TRBJ2-7 | TRBD2 | TRBV2 | . | TGTGCCAGCAGTGGCACTCGGGGGGGGTCCTACGAGCAGTACTTC | CASSGTRGGSYEQYF
15 | TRBJ1-3 | TRBD1 | TRBV4-3 | . | TGCGCCAGCAGCCTGGGACAGGGCGGTGGAAACACCATATATTTT | CASSLGQGGGNTIYF
15 | TRBJ2-2 | . | TRBV6-5 | . | TGTGCCAGCAGTTACTCGAGGGGGGGCCCCGGGGAGCTGTTTTTT | CASSYSRGGPGELFF
13 | TRBJ2-3 | TRBD2 | TRBV15 | . | TGTGCCACCCGGACTAGCGGGGGTCCTACGCAGTATTTT | CATRTSGGPTQYF